This section outlines one TCR beta chain sequence together with its context. Those enrolled in Seattle joined during active infection and were followed longitudinally afterward. Under the authors' procedure: Using reference gene primer amplification, nucleated cell counts were estimated. TCRdb's table, derived via immunoSEQ multiplex PCR, lists solely in-frame clones and lacks some. The V and J calls and clone size were taken over from that table, and D and trimming were inferred from the DNA. The sample includes under 100,000 clones, about nine tenths seen only once; the top ten take more than 5%. The CDR3 sequence is 17 residues long. Germline-derived CDR1 and CDR2 are SGDLS and YYNGEE. V lost 7 bases to trimming and J lost 2 bases; unmatched junction nucleotides: 16. This specimen comes from a study of blood T cell repertoires in COVID-19. Study summary: T cells, B-cell-depleted T cells, or PBMCs supplied cDNA or gDNA.

The chain couples TRBV9 to TRBJ2-5; TRBD2 agrees at 8 bases. The source of this sequence is a man between 60 and 70 years old with COVID-19, enrolled during active disease. The sample consisted of peripheral blood. In nucleotides, the CDR3 is TGTGCCAGCTGTCGCAACCCGGGAGGGGCGGGGCAAGAGACCCAGTACTTC. Protein: CASCRNPGGAGQETQYF.